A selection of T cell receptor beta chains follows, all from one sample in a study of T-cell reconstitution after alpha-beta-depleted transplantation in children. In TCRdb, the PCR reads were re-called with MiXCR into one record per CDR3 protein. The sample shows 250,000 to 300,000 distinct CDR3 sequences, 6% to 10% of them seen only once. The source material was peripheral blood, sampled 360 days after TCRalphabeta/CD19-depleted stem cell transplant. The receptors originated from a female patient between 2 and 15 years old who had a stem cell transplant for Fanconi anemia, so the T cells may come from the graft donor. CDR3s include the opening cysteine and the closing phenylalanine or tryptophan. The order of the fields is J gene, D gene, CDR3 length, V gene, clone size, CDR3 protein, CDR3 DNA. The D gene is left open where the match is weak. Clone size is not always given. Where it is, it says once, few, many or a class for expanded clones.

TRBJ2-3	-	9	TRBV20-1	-	CRGGDTQYF	TGCAGGGGGGGAGATACGCAGTATTTT
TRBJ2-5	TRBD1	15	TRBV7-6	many	CAAGQVPRLQETQYF	TGTGCCGCGGGACAGGTCCCTAGATTACAAGAGACCCAGTACTTC
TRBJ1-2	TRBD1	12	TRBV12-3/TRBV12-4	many	CASSATGMENTF	TGTGCCAGCAGCGCGACAGGGATGGAAAACACCTTC
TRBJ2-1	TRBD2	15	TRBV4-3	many	CASSHRGGYHNEQFF	TGCGCCAGCAGCCATCGGGGGGGCTACCACAATGAGCAGTTCTTC
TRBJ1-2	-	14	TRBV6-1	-	CATLTGFRDYGYTF	TGTGCCACCTTAACAGGGTTTAGAGACTATGGCTACACCTTC
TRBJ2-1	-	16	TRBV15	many	CATSSGRLPSYNEQFF	TGTGCCACCAGCAGTGGGCGACTACCCTCCTACAATGAGCAGTTCTTC
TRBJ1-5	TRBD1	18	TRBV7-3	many	CASSTYGGTGNMDQPQHF	TGTGCCAGCAGCACTTATGGGGGGACAGGGAATATGGATCAGCCCCAGCATTTT
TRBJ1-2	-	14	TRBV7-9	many	CASSGWGQNYGYTF	TGTGCCAGCTCCGGATGGGGCCAGAACTATGGCTACACCTTC
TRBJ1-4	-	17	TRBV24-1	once	CATSDLLLGSSNEKLFF	TGTGCCACCAGTGATTTATTACTGGGGTCTTCTAATGAAAAACTGTTTTTT
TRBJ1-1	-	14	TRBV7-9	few	CASSLAPANTEAFF	TGTGCCAGCAGCTTAGCGCCCGCAAACACTGAAGCTTTCTTT